This T cell receptor beta chain was observed in a study of cytotoxic CD8 clonotypes in ibrutinib-treated CLL. Overall study: Responses comprised 24 partial and 2 complete; at median around six years, approximately 15 remained remitted and approximately 12 progressed.

Study results and limitations: Public clonotypes, rarely seen, contracted or held steady on treatment.

Germline CDR1 is SNHLY and CDR2 is FYNNEI. This CDR3 is 14 amino acids long. Produced via immunoSEQ multiplex PCR; TCRdb's table is partial and in-frame only. The sample lists a few hundred thousand clones, less than 75% occurring once. Concerning this clone: Its target is unknown.

Specimen: PBMCs, collected after 24 months of ibrutinib treatment. The clonotype was recovered from a human donor with chronic lymphocytic leukemia. This chain uses TRBV2 with TRBJ2-3; possible D gene TRBD1, 5 bases. The CDR3 DNA reads as TGTGCTGCAGGGTACCTTACTAGCACAGATACGCAGTATTTT. This codes for CAAGYLTSTDTQYF.